Listed here are 31 T cell receptor beta chains from one sample, sequenced in a study of identical twins. MiXCR, run by TCRdb on the 5' RACE reads, gives a single entry per CDR3 protein. The sample lists 1.5 million to 2 million distinct CDR3 sequences; about 32% were seen once. What was sequenced was cord blood. The receptors were sampled from a newborn girl in good health.

This clonotype was counted at least ten times. The genes are TRBV11-2 and TRBJ1-2; no reliable D call. CDR3 length: 14 amino acids. Germline V lookup: CDR1 SGHAT, CDR2 FQNNGV. V gave up 0 bases and J gave up 7 bases, with 12 bases separating them. CDR3 in amino acids: CASSLDGTYPGYTF. CDR3 nucleotide sequence: TGTGCCAGCAGCTTAGATGGAACGTATCCTGGCTACACCTTC. The variable domain in full, completed from reference TRBV11-2 and TRBJ1-2, reads EAGVAQSPRYKIIEKRQSVAFWCNPISGHATLYWYQQILGQGPKLLIQFQNNGVVDDSQLPKDRFSAERLKGVDSTLKIQPAKLEDSAVYLCASSLDGTYPGYTFGSGTRLTVV.

This chain links TRBV25-1 with TRBJ1-1; D might be TRBD1 (5 bases). V shed 1 base and J shed 3 bases, with 12 bases lying between them. The CDR3 spans 15 residues. The germline CDR1 and CDR2 sequences are MGHDK and SYGVNS. Here the CDR3 DNA reads TGTGCCAGCAGTGAATTGAAATCGGGGGACACTGAAGCTTTCTTT. Amino acid sequence: CASSELKSGDTEAFF.

This clonotype was observed a handful of times. The V call is TRBV5-1, the J call TRBJ1-2; D remains unclear. Germline CDR1 and CDR2: SGHRS and YFSETQ. The length of the CDR3 is 17 residues. Trimming took 4 bases from V and 2 from J, leaving 21 bases between them. The CDR3 region is CASSKESALSGNYGYTF. DNA of the CDR3: TGCGCCAGCAGCAAAGAGTCCGCCCTCAGTGGGAACTATGGCTACACCTTC.

This clonotype was observed a handful of times. This chain connects TRBV5-1 to TRBJ1-1, with a possible D match to TRBD1 (5 bases). The V and J ends lost 3 bases and 4 bases respectively, with 16 bases between them. This CDR3 region has 15 residues. The germline V gene encodes CDR1 SGHRS and CDR2 YFSETQ. The CDR3 is CASSWETLRGTEAFF. Written as DNA, the CDR3 is TGCGCCAGCAGCTGGGAGACGTTGAGGGGCACTGAAGCTTTCTTT.

The CDR3 region is CSAEDTGRKGAFF. The CDR3 region has the DNA TGCAGTGCTGAGGACACAGGCAGGAAGGGCGCTTTCTTT. The rearrangement links TRBV20-1 to TRBJ1-1; possible D gene TRBD1, 5 bases. The CDR3 consists of 13 residues. Trimming shortened V by 5 bases and J by 11 bases, and 21 bases separated the two germline ends. Germline V lookup: CDR1 DFQATT, CDR2 SNEGSKA (reference sequence).

V is TRBV4-2 and J is TRBJ2-3, with a possible D match to TRBD2 (5 bases). In germline, CDR1 is LGHNA, CDR2 YNFKEQ. CDR3 length: 15 amino acids. The V end was cut by 1 base, the J end by 4 bases, with 12 bases between. The CDR3 sequence: CASSQVPSSPDTQYF. CDR3 coding DNA: TGTGCCAGCAGCCAAGTCCCTAGCTCCCCAGATACGCAGTATTTT.

This clonotype came up a few times. J is TRBJ2-7 and V is TRBV6-2 or TRBV6-3; 8 positions agree with TRBD2. The V segment lost 8 bases and the J segment 2 bases; nucleotides outside the gene matches: 5. The CDR3 consists of 13 residues. Per germline, CDR1 MNHEY and CDR2 SVGEGT. CDR3 amino acids: CASRTSRPYEQYF. CDR3 in DNA: TGTGCCAGCCGGACTAGCAGACCCTACGAGCAGTACTTC.

The chain links TRBV15 to TRBJ2-7; 10 nucleotides align to TRBD2. CDR3 length equals 18 residues. With V trimmed by 3 bases and J by 7 bases, 18 bases remained unmatched. The germline V gene has CDR1 LNHNV and CDR2 YYDKDF (reference sequence). CDR3 sequence (DNA): TGTGCCACCAGCAGGCCGGAGCTAGCGGGAGTTAGGGCTTGTGAGCAGTACTTC. Its translation: CATSRPELAGVRACEQYF.

V and J are TRBV20-1 and TRBJ2-5; tentatively, D is TRBD1 or TRBD2 (6 bases each). The DNA end is more similar to TRBJ2-4, so the J call may be wrong. The V gene's germline CDR1 is DFQATT and CDR2 SNEGSKA (reference sequence). The CDR3 sequence is 14 residues long. CDR3: CSARTGAPKNIQYF. The CDR3 DNA reads TGCAGTGCTAGAACGGGGGCGCCCAAAAACATTCAGTACTTC.

V usage is TRBV19 and J usage is TRBJ1-5; no clear D gene. Germline V lookup: CDR1 LNHDA, CDR2 SQIVND (reference sequence). The CDR3 has 12 residues. V lost 8 bases, J lost 6 bases, and 11 bases lay in between. CDR3 loop: CASFQLGQPQHF. The CDR3 DNA reads as TGTGCCAGTTTCCAGTTGGGTCAGCCCCAGCATTTT.

Only a few counts were recorded for this clonotype. The J gene is TRBJ1-2, the V gene TRBV29-1; 10 bases match TRBD1. Germline V gene sequence: CDR1 SQVTM, CDR2 ANQGSEA. V lost 6 bases to trimming and J lost 2 bases; unmatched junction nucleotides: 3. CDR3 size: 13 residues. The chain's CDR3 is CSVDRGPNYGYTF. CDR3 bases: TGCAGCGTAGACAGGGGGCCGAACTATGGCTACACCTTC. Full variable domain (missing parts from reference TRBV29-1 and TRBJ1-2): SAVISQKPSRDICQRGTSLTIQCQVDSQVTMMFWYRQQPGQSLTLIATANQGSEATYESGFVIDKFPISRPNLTFSTLTVSNMSPEDSSIYLCSVDRGPNYGYTFGSGTRLTVV.

This clonotype was observed a handful of times. The chain combines TRBV12-5 with TRBJ2-5; 7 bases are a match to TRBD2. The junction had 10 bases not matched to a gene; V was cut back by 1 base and J by 2 bases. The CDR3 is made up of 17 amino acids. CDR1 and CDR2 from the germline V gene are LGHNT and FRNRAP. The CDR3 protein is CASGLGLASRTQETQYF. DNA for the CDR3: TGTGCTAGTGGTTTGGGACTAGCAAGTAGGACACAAGAGACCCAGTACTTC.

The rearrangement uses TRBV4-2 and TRBJ1-4; no reliable D call. The germline V gene has CDR1 LGHNA and CDR2 YNFKEQ. V dropped 1 base and J dropped 4 bases, with 7 bases sitting between them. The CDR3 runs 14 residues. The chain's CDR3 is CASSQGGNNEKLFF. As DNA, the CDR3 is TGTGCCAGCAGCCAAGGGGGAAATAATGAAAAACTGTTTTTT.

The chain employs TRBV4-1 and TRBJ2-4; 9 positions agree with TRBD1. The assigned J gene may be wrong: the sequence end matches TRBJ2-7 better. Germline CDR1 reads MGHRA; CDR2 reads YSYEKL. The CDR3 extends over 16 amino acids. The CDR3 DNA is TGCGCCAGCAGCTCACTCCCGGGACAGGGATTCTACGAGCAGTACTTC. Amino acid sequence: CASSSLPGQGFYEQYF.

V and J are TRBV14 and TRBJ2-7, with 7 bases that match TRBD2. CDR1 and CDR2 (germline): SGHDN, FVKESK. The V and J ends lost 1 base and 3 bases, in that order; junction bases with no gene match: 6. This CDR3 has 15 amino acids. CDR3 nucleotide sequence: TGTGCCAGCAGCCAAGTGGCGGGGGATCACTACGAGCAGTACTTC. As protein: CASSQVAGDHYEQYF.

This clonotype came up a few times. The chain links TRBV24-1 to TRBJ2-5, with TRBD1 matching 7 bases. The CDR3 loop spans 13 amino acids. Germline trimming cut 7 bases from V and 5 bases from J; bases unmatched to any gene: 6. Germline CDR1 and CDR2: KGHDR and SFDVKD. The CDR3 spells CATSEQGRETQYF. The CDR3 nucleotides read TGTGCCACCAGCGAACAGGGGCGGGAGACCCAGTACTTC.

The chain recombines TRBV7-9 with TRBJ1-1, with unresolved D. V was shortened by 0 bases and J by 4 bases, with 9 bases between the two germline ends. There are 14 residues in the CDR3. Germline V gene sequence: CDR1 SEHNR, CDR2 FQNEAQ (reference sequence). CDR3 sequence (DNA): TGTGCCAGCAGCTTAGCCAGGCGGAGCACTGAAGCTTTCTTT. Residues: CASSLARRSTEAFF.

This chain links TRBV12-3 or TRBV12-4 with TRBJ2-5, with a weak D call TRBD2 (7 bases). Trimming shortened V by 4 bases and J by 11 bases, and 26 bases separated the two germline ends. The length of the CDR3 is 16 residues. Written as DNA, the CDR3 is TGTGCCAGCAGTTATAGGGGGGGGAGCTCCTACAATGAGCAGTACTTC. It encodes CASSYRGGSSYNEQYF.

A remark on this clonotype: At one of its ends the junction is not consistent with the germline gene, which may arise from a read error. V and J are TRBV7-2 and TRBJ1-1, with a tentative D call TRBD1 (6 bases). The germline V gene has CDR1 SGHTA and CDR2 FQGNSA. The CDR3 runs to 19 residues. In nucleotides, the CDR3 is TGTGCCAGCACCTTATACACCCCTTTATACCGGGGGCTGGGCACTGAAGCTTTCTTT. Protein product: CASTLYTPLYRGLGTEAFF.

This rearrangement joins TRBV5-1 to TRBJ2-7, with D tentatively TRBD1 or TRBD2 (6 bases each). Trimming stripped 5 bases from V and 7 bases from J, with 19 bases between. The CDR3 runs to 14 residues. The V gene's germline CDR1 is SGHRS and CDR2 YFSETQ. This CDR3 reads CASSPDSGGDEQYF. The CDR3 DNA is TGCGCCAGCAGTCCGGACAGTGGAGGGGATGAGCAGTACTTC.

The chain links TRBV20-1 to TRBJ1-6; no definite D call. The CDR3 has 14 residues. Per the germline V gene, CDR1 is DFQATT and CDR2 is SNEGSKA (reference sequence). V was shortened by 1 base and J by 7 bases, with 11 bases between the two germline ends. The CDR3 spells CSARVTRINSPLHF. CDR3 DNA: TGCAGTGCTAGAGTGACACGGATAAATTCACCCCTCCACTTT.

This clonotype was seen only a few times. J is TRBJ2-1 and V is TRBV12-3 or TRBV12-4; tentative D call: TRBD2 (6 bases). The CDR3 covers 12 residues. The V gene lost 3 bases and the J gene lost 10 bases, with 10 bases spanning the gap. The CDR3 spells CASSFAGKEQFF. The CDR3 region has the DNA TGTGCCAGCAGTTTCGCGGGAAAGGAGCAGTTCTTC.

This clonotype has just a few counts. CDR3 loop: CASSYVGARAGYTF. CDR3 nucleotides: TGTGCCAGCAGTTACGTAGGGGCCCGAGCGGGCTACACCTTC. The chain employs TRBV6-2 or TRBV6-3 and TRBJ1-2; weak D call: TRBD1 (5 bases). CDR1 and CDR2 (germline): MNHEY, SVGEGT. The V end lost 2 bases, the J end lost 8 bases, and 15 bases lay between the germline ends. This CDR3 is 14 amino acids long.

The chain has TRBV12-5 and TRBJ1-2; TRBD1 matches at 9 bases. CDR3 length equals 13 residues. Trimming took 7 bases from V and 5 from J; bases not matched to a gene: 5. Germline CDR1 is LGHNT and CDR2 is FRNRAP. CDR3 in amino acids: CASAPTGGYGYTF. The CDR3 bases are TGTGCTAGTGCCCCGACAGGGGGGTATGGCTACACCTTC.

The chain recombines TRBV12-3 or TRBV12-4 with TRBJ2-7, with 8 bases matching TRBD2. The CDR3 is 15 residues long. J lost 4 bases, V lost 6 bases, and 11 bases had no gene match. The CDR3 DNA follows: TGTGCCAGCAGCCCCGGGACTAGGGGCGCTTACGAGCAGTACTTC. Protein sequence: CASSPGTRGAYEQYF.

The chain couples TRBV7-9 to TRBJ2-5; the D is unclear. CDR3 length: 12 residues. V lost 4 bases and J lost 11, with 14 bases in between. CDR1 SEHNR and CDR2 FQNEAQ come from the germline V gene (reference sequence). The CDR3 coding sequence is TGTGCCAGCAGCTCATACTCGAACGGGCAGTACTTC. This encodes CASSSYSNGQYF.

This sequence joins TRBV30 and TRBJ2-3; 7 bases agree with TRBD2. Germline V gene lookup returns CDR1 GTSNPN and CDR2 SVGIG (reference sequence). CDR3 length equals 14 residues. With V trimmed by 7 bases and J by 2 bases, 9 bases remained unmatched. The CDR3 DNA follows: TGTGCCTTACAGCGGGGAGACTACACAGATACGCAGTATTTT. Translated: CALQRGDYTDTQYF.

This clonotype occurred a few times. The gene calls are TRBV20-1 and TRBJ2-7; D uncertain. Trimming removed 0 bases from V and 1 base from J, with 13 bases in between. CDR1 is DFQATT and CDR2 is SNEGSKA in the germline V gene (reference sequence). CDR3 length: 15 amino acids. DNA for the CDR3: TGCAGTGCTAGAGATTGGGCAGAGGCTTCCTACGAGCAGTACTTC. This sequence encodes CSARDWAEASYEQYF.

The chain links TRBV4-1 to TRBJ2-3; D uncertain. The CDR3 is made up of 16 amino acids. The germline CDR1 and CDR2 sequences are MGHRA and YSYEKL. The V gene lost 4 bases and the J gene lost 0 bases, with 14 bases spanning the gap. CDR3 loop: CASSRTWAASTDTQYF. In DNA, the CDR3 is TGCGCCAGCAGCCGAACCTGGGCCGCTAGCACAGATACGCAGTATTTT.

CDR3 coding DNA: TGTGCCGGACCGGAAAACAGATCCTACGAGCAGTACTTC. Its protein is CAGPENRSYEQYF. The genes are TRBV6-8 and TRBJ2-7; no definite D call. Per the germline V gene, CDR1 is MNHGY and CDR2 is SAAAGT. The CDR3 spans 13 residues. V lost 11 bases and J 1 base, leaving 15 bases between the germline ends.

The CDR3 protein is CASSYSPTRGWNTGELFF. The CDR3 bases are TGTGCCAGCAGTTACTCCCCCACACGAGGGTGGAACACCGGGGAGCTGTTTTTT. The gene calls are TRBV6-5 and TRBJ2-2; the D gene is possibly TRBD2 (5 bases). The CDR3 extends over 18 amino acids. Trimming stripped 0 bases from V and 1 base from J, with 15 bases between. Germline CDR1 is MNHEY and CDR2 is SVGAGI.